Presented here are 3 T cell receptor beta chains from one specimen sequenced in a study of Ad26.COV2.S vaccination and SARS-CoV-2 variants. Specified treatment: some 20 received Ad26.COV2.S at low or high dose, single or two shots; 5 received placebo; per-sample allocation not given. At day 63 after the first vaccine or placebo injection, samples were drawn. Clones were sequenced by immunoSEQ multiplex PCR, and TCRdb holds only the in-frame ones, with some missing. The sample includes about 350,000 clones, approximately 85% of them seen just once. Material: peripheral blood, obtained in a trial of Ad26.COV2.S vaccine versus placebo. The receptors originated from a person between 18 and 65 years old who received the Ad26.COV2.S COVID-19 vaccine or a placebo.

V usage is TRBV10-2 and J usage is TRBJ2-7; D remains ambiguous. The V end lost 4 bases, the J end lost 6 bases, and 7 bases lay between the germline ends. Germline loops: CDR1 WSHSY, CDR2 SAAADI. The CDR3 is 11 residues long. The CDR3 bases are TGCGCCAGCAGTGTGGACGTCGAGCAGTACTTC. This encodes CASSVDVEQYF.

This clone was observed once. V and J are TRBV18 and TRBJ2-5; D is possibly TRBD1 (5 bases). This CDR3 comprises 14 residues. Trimming pared 1 base from V and 2 bases from J, leaving 8 bases between. Germline V gives CDR1 KGHSH, CDR2 LQKENI. The DNA of the CDR3 is TGTGCCAGCTCACCACTGGACACGCAAGAGACCCAGTACTTC. Amino acid sequence: CASSPLDTQETQYF.

This rearrangement joins TRBV7-6 to TRBJ2-3; 9 bases are a match to TRBD2. The germline V gene encodes CDR1 SGHVS and CDR2 FNYEAQ. The V gene end was trimmed by 4 bases and the J gene end by 4 bases; junction bases not matched to a gene: 3. The CDR3 extends over 14 amino acids. CDR3 bases: TGTGCCAGCAGCTCGGGACTAGCCCCAGATACGCAGTATTTT. Translation: CASSSGLAPDTQYF.